The 28 T cell receptor beta chains given below trace back to one sample, sequenced in a study of blood T cell repertoires in COVID-19. Clones were sequenced by immunoSEQ multiplex PCR, and TCRdb holds only the in-frame ones, with some missing. The table includes some 160,000 clones, approximately 86% detected once. Sequenced input: PBMCs or T cells enriched from blood (not recorded which). The origin of the receptors is a woman aged 40 to 50 who had recovered from COVID-19.

This chain uses TRBV7-9 with TRBJ2-4; D is perhaps TRBD1 (5 bases). This CDR3 comprises 14 residues. Trimming shortened V by 11 bases and J by 8 bases, and 22 bases separated the two germline ends. The germline V gene encodes CDR1 SEHNR and CDR2 FQNEAQ (reference sequence). CDR3 bases: TGTGCCCAGCCCCCTGGGGCGGAAATTTACATTCAGTACTTC. This sequence encodes CAQPPGAEIYIQYF.

This clone was counted only a few times. The chain joins TRBV3-1 (or the pseudogene TRBV3-2) to TRBJ2-5, with 10 bases fitting TRBD2. The V gene's germline CDR1 is LGHDT and CDR2 YNNKEL (reference sequence). V lost 4 bases to trimming and J lost 1 base; unmatched junction nucleotides: 9. This CDR3 has 17 residues. The CDR3 sequence is CASSPSSGSHVQETQYF. CDR3 DNA: TGTGCCAGCAGCCCGTCTAGCGGGAGCCATGTCCAAGAGACCCAGTACTTC.

The chain combines TRBV11-2 with TRBJ1-1; a possible D gene is TRBD1 (6 bases). The germline CDR1 and CDR2 sequences are SGHAT and FQNNGV. Trimming pared 1 base from V and 3 bases from J, leaving 15 bases between. The CDR3 runs to 16 residues. The CDR3 spells CASSLGHRERDTEAFF. CDR3 in DNA: TGTGCCAGCAGCTTAGGTCACAGGGAAAGGGACACTGAAGCTTTCTTT.

V is TRBV2 and J is TRBJ1-2; TRBD1 matches 7 bases. CDR3 length equals 14 residues. Looked up from germline, CDR1 is SNHLY and CDR2 is FYNNEI. The V and J ends lost 7 bases and 6 bases, in that order; junction bases with no gene match: 11. This CDR3 is CASKGQAQTDGYTF. The DNA for the CDR3 is TGTGCCAGCAAAGGACAGGCCCAAACGGATGGCTACACCTTC.

The rearrangement joins TRBV2 to TRBJ2-1; D unresolved. Between the trimmed V and J ends, which lost 6 bases and 7 bases, there was a span of 19 bases. There are 15 residues in the CDR3. Germline lookup yields CDR1 SNHLY and CDR2 FYNNEI. The CDR3 region has the DNA TGTGCCAGCAGCCCCACACCCCCTACAGCAAATGAGCAGTTCTTC. This gives the protein CASSPTPPTANEQFF.

This clone has just one count. The chain uses TRBV5-5 and TRBJ2-7; the match to TRBD1 covers 7 bases. CDR1 is SGHKS and CDR2 is YYEKEE in the germline V gene (reference sequence). This CDR3 has 15 residues. J gave up 0 bases and V 3 bases, and 6 bases lay outside the gene matches. The CDR3 spells CASSYRGLSSYEQYF. The CDR3 DNA follows: TGTGCCAGCAGCTACAGGGGCCTTAGCTCCTACGAGCAGTACTTC.

V is TRBV28 and J is TRBJ1-5; the D gene is possibly TRBD1 (5 bases). Germline CDR1 reads MDHEN; CDR2 reads SYDVKM. The CDR3 runs 14 residues. V dropped 1 base and J dropped 6 bases, with 10 bases sitting between them. CDR3 bases: TGTGCCAGCAGTTTATCCAGGGTGGCTCAGCCCCAGCATTTT. Translated: CASSLSRVAQPQHF.

Comments on this clone: The junction and the germline gene differ at one end; a read error may be behind it. This chain uses TRBV30 with TRBJ1-5, with a tentative D call TRBD1 (6 bases). The CDR3 has 15 residues. Per the germline V gene, CDR1 is GTSNPN and CDR2 is SVGIG (reference sequence). For the CDR3, the DNA is TGTGCCTGGAGAATCAGGGGCGGTCAAGGTCAGACCCAGCATTTT. Translating gives CAWRIRGGQGQTQHF.

Only a few counts were recorded for this clone. This chain uses TRBV11-2 with TRBJ2-1; 7 bases are a match to TRBD1. The CDR3 is 15 amino acids. CDR1 and CDR2 (germline): SGHAT, FQNNGV. Unmatched junction bases numbered 7, after V lost 8 bases and J lost 0 bases. CDR3 sequence (DNA): TGTGCCAGCGGCCCTAGGGACAGCTCCTACAATGAGCAGTTCTTC. This gives the protein CASGPRDSSYNEQFF.

The CDR3 sequence is CASSARVLNTEAFF. The CDR3 DNA reads TGTGCCAGCAGCGCCAGGGTCCTGAACACTGAAGCTTTCTTT. V and J are TRBV7-8 and TRBJ1-1, with D maybe TRBD1 (5 bases). V was trimmed by 5 bases and J by 0 bases, leaving 10 bases between them. The length of the CDR3 is 14 residues. From germline, CDR1 is SGHVS and CDR2 FQNEAQ. Full variable domain (outside the CDR3, taken from reference TRBV7-8 and TRBJ1-1): GAGVSQSPRYKVAKRGQDVALRCDPISGHVSLFWYQQALGQGPEFLTYFQNEAQLDKSGLPSDRFFAERPEGSVSTLKIQRTQQEDSAVYLCASSARVLNTEAFFGQGTRLTVV.

J is TRBJ2-1 and V is TRBV4-1, with D possibly TRBD1 on 6 matching bases. There are 16 residues in the CDR3. The ends were cut back, 2 bases at V and 3 bases at J, with 14 bases in the middle. Germline CDR1 and CDR2: MGHRA and YSYEKL. CDR3 sequence (DNA): TGCGCCAGCAGCCAACCATACCTAGGGGGCTACAATGAGCAGTTCTTC. Its translation: CASSQPYLGGYNEQFF.

This chain uses TRBV3-1 (or the pseudogene TRBV3-2) with TRBJ1-2, with D maybe TRBD1 (6 bases). The V and J ends lost 3 bases and 5 bases respectively, with 13 bases between them. The length of the CDR3 is 14 residues. Germline V gene sequence: CDR1 LGHDT, CDR2 YNNKEL (reference sequence). The CDR3 reads CASSQGAGAYGYTF. The CDR3 region has the DNA TGTGCCAGCAGCCAGGGGGCGGGGGCTTATGGCTACACCTTC.

This chain connects TRBV18 to TRBJ2-1, with a weak D call TRBD1 (6 bases). The length of the CDR3 is 12 residues. V was pared by 4 bases and J by 6 bases, with 7 bases between. Looked up from germline, CDR1 is KGHSH and CDR2 is LQKENI. The CDR3 region is CASSQQGNEQFF. The CDR3 nucleotides read TGTGCCAGCTCACAACAGGGCAATGAGCAGTTCTTC.

This clone was seen only a few times. The chain links TRBV6-5 to TRBJ1-4; D is perhaps TRBD1 (5 bases). V lost 0 bases and J lost 5, with 10 bases in between. Per the germline V gene, CDR1 is MNHEY and CDR2 is SVGAGI. The CDR3 totals 15 residues. The CDR3 region has the DNA TGTGCCAGCAGTTACTCAGCAGGGAGGAATGAAAAACTGTTTTTT. This gives the protein CASSYSAGRNEKLFF.

The rearrangement uses TRBV4-2 and TRBJ2-7, with 7 positions matching TRBD1. Per germline, CDR1 LGHNA and CDR2 YNFKEQ. Unmatched junction bases numbered 7, after V lost 2 bases and J lost 0 bases. CDR3 length equals 16 residues. CDR3 amino acids: CASSQPGRDSSYEQYF. CDR3 sequence (DNA): TGTGCCAGCAGCCAACCTGGCCGGGACAGCTCCTACGAGCAGTACTTC.

This chain uses TRBV24-1 with TRBJ1-1; weak D call: TRBD1 (5 bases). The V gene's germline CDR1 is KGHDR and CDR2 SFDVKD. The CDR3 consists of 13 residues. Trimming removed 12 bases at V and 5 bases at J, with 18 bases between. In nucleotides, the CDR3 is TGTGCCTTAAGAAGCGGGGAGGGGACTGAAGCTTTCTTT. Translating it yields CALRSGEGTEAFF.

The table lists this clone with a count of one. The CDR3 loop reads CASSIDLGRGTEAFF. The CDR3 nucleotides read TGTGCCAGTAGTATAGATCTTGGCAGGGGCACTGAAGCTTTCTTT. V usage is TRBV19 and J usage is TRBJ1-1, with D possibly matching TRBD1 (6 bases). Trimming removed 0 bases from V and 4 bases from J, with 12 bases in between. This CDR3 has 15 residues. Germline V gene sequence: CDR1 LNHDA, CDR2 SQIVND (reference sequence).

The gene calls are TRBV6-5 and TRBJ1-1; 12 bases are shared with TRBD1. Germline trimming cut 4 bases from V and 5 bases from J; bases unmatched to any gene: 8. From germline, CDR1 is MNHEY and CDR2 SVGAGI. This CDR3 contains 16 residues. CDR3 sequence: CASSSFRDRGHTEAFF. Written as DNA, the CDR3 is TGTGCCAGCAGTTCCTTCCGGGACAGGGGGCATACTGAAGCTTTCTTT.

This chain uses TRBV5-1 with TRBJ1-4; D call uncertain. Germline V gene data show CDR1 as SGHRS and CDR2 as YFSETQ. The V and J ends lost 3 bases and 7 bases respectively, with 10 bases between them. The CDR3 covers 13 residues. CDR3 nucleotides: TGCGCCAGCAGCTCCGGACGGGGTGAAAAACTGTTTTTT. Protein product: CASSSGRGEKLFF.

The V call is TRBV2, the J call TRBJ2-1; 7 bases are a match to TRBD2. V gave up 6 bases and J gave up 6 bases; unmatched junction bases: 5. This CDR3 region has 13 residues. CDR1 is SNHLY, CDR2 FYNNEI, per germline. CDR3 residues: CASSLREANEQFF. DNA of the CDR3: TGTGCCAGCAGCCTCCGGGAGGCCAATGAGCAGTTCTTC.

This rearrangement joins TRBV3-1 (or the pseudogene TRBV3-2) to TRBJ2-2; 8 bases map to TRBD2. Trimming cost V 6 bases and J 3 bases; bases outside gene matches: 6. Germline-derived CDR1 and CDR2 are LGHDT and YNNKEL (reference sequence). The CDR3 runs 15 residues. The CDR3 coding sequence is TGTGCCAGCAGTCTCCGCGGGGGGTACACCGGGGAGCTGTTTTTT. Protein sequence: CASSLRGGYTGELFF.

The chain carries TRBV7-9 and TRBJ1-1; 7 bases are shared with TRBD1. Losses at the gene ends were 5 bases for V and 1 base for J; bases not matched to a gene: 7. Germline values: CDR1 SEHNR, CDR2 FQNEAQ (reference sequence). The CDR3 consists of 15 residues. CDR3 sequence: CASSAGGTANTEAFF. In DNA, the CDR3 is TGTGCCAGCAGCGCGGGGGGGACAGCGAACACTGAAGCTTTCTTT.

The chain carries TRBV3-1 (or the pseudogene TRBV3-2) and TRBJ1-3, with 8 bases aligning to TRBD1. The germline V gene has CDR1 LGHDT and CDR2 YNNKEL (reference sequence). V lost 1 base to trimming and J lost 4 bases; unmatched junction nucleotides: 6. This CDR3 is built from 16 residues. This CDR3 reads CASSQVPGGRGNTIYF. The CDR3 DNA reads TGTGCCAGCAGCCAAGTTCCAGGGGGCCGAGGAAACACCATATATTTT.

The V call is TRBV7-9, the J call TRBJ1-2; 8 positions match TRBD1. J gave up 6 bases and V 1 base, and 7 bases lay outside the gene matches. From germline, CDR1 is SEHNR and CDR2 FQNEAQ (reference sequence). CDR3 length: 15 amino acids. CDR3 in DNA: TGTGCCAGCAGCTTAGTTGCAGGGGGCGAGAATGGCTACACCTTC. Translation: CASSLVAGGENGYTF.

The rearrangement joins TRBV2 to TRBJ2-1; TRBD2 matches 7 bases. Trimming removed 4 bases from V and 7 bases from J; junction bases left unmatched: 1. Germline V gene lookup returns CDR1 SNHLY and CDR2 FYNNEI. The CDR3 loop spans 12 amino acids. CDR3 residues: CASSGGGNEQFF. The CDR3 nucleotides are TGTGCCAGCAGTGGGGGAGGGAATGAGCAGTTCTTC.

This chain links TRBV7-9 with TRBJ2-3; D possibly corresponds to TRBD2 (6 bases). The CDR3 is made up of 14 amino acids. Germline V CDR1 and CDR2: SEHNR, FQNEAQ (reference sequence). V was cut by 5 bases and J by 0 bases, with 9 bases left in between. This CDR3 reads CASSAGFSTDTQYF. CDR3 bases: TGTGCCAGCAGCGCGGGATTTAGCACAGATACGCAGTATTTT.

J is TRBJ2-7 and V is TRBV7-6; 10 bases match TRBD2. This CDR3 is built from 15 residues. With 6 bases clipped from V and 4 bases from J, the junction kept 9 bases outside the gene matches. Germline V gives CDR1 SGHVS, CDR2 FNYEAQ. CDR3 amino acids: CASRGQAGGHYEQYF. Written as DNA, the CDR3 is TGTGCCAGCAGGGGTCAAGCGGGAGGGCATTACGAGCAGTACTTC.

The chain combines TRBV19 with TRBJ1-1; TRBD1 matches 8 bases. Germline assignment: CDR1 LNHDA and CDR2 SQIVND (reference sequence). The V segment lost 8 bases and the J segment 4 bases; nucleotides outside the gene matches: 3. CDR3 length equals 12 residues. The DNA of the CDR3 is TGTGCCAGTCTAGACAGGGGCACTGAAGCTTTCTTT. It encodes CASLDRGTEAFF. Full variable domain (rest looked up from reference TRBV19 and TRBJ1-1): DGGITQSPKYLFRKEGQNVTLSCEQNLNHDAMYWYRQDPGQGLRLIYYSQIVNDFQKGDIAEGYSVSREKKESFPLTVTSAQKNPTAFYLCASLDRGTEAFFGQGTRLTVV.